One T cell receptor (beta chain) is described in this entry. Its specificity is unknown. Clones were read by immunoSEQ multiplex PCR, and TCRdb kept only the in-frame ones, dropping some. Of about 150,000 clones in the sample, about nine tenths are singletons; the top ten hold approximately 20%. Trimming removed 6 bases at V and 9 bases at J, with 14 bases between. The CDR3 length is 12 residues. From germline, CDR1 is LNHDA and CDR2 SQIVND (reference sequence). The sample is drawn from a study of T cell responses to AZD1222 COVID-19 vaccine. Study in general: Second doses at about 4 or about 12 weeks were pooled. Whole-study results and caveats: Across the whole spike, CD4 TCRs peaked at regions 160-218 and 743-854. Recipients of two AZD1222 doses showed rising Spike-specific TCR breadth and depth. At study baseline, merely over 5 AZD1222 recipients were seropositive.

The chain uses TRBV19 and TRBJ1-2, with D maybe TRBD1 (6 bases). The sample was peripheral blood, taken on day 0 of AZD1222 vaccination. The sequence was collected from an adult in good health. The CDR3 DNA reads as TGTGCCAGTAGCCCTCTTGGGGGCAGCTACACCTTC. Its translation: CASSPLGGSYTF.